A single count supports the clone carrying this TCR beta chain. This may be a read error, as it is one base from a much larger clone. MiXCR was run by TCRdb on the RT-PCR reads, yielding one entry per CDR3 protein. This sample has more than 550,000 distinct CDR3 sequences, with 12% to 15% found just once. Trimming cost V 6 bases and J 4 bases, with 10 bases left between them. The CDR3 has 13 amino acids. CDR1 and CDR2 (germline): SNHLY, FYNNEI. This sequence originates from a female donor in good health, serving as a healthy control. What was sequenced was memory CD4+ T cells from blood. This chain connects TRBV2 to TRBJ2-1; weak D call: TRBD1 (6 bases). CDR3: CASSRTEYNEQFF. CDR3 DNA sequence: TGTGCCAGCAGCCGGACAGAATACAATGAGCAGTTCTTC.